The 29 T cell receptor beta chains given below trace back to one sample, sequenced in a study of spatial heterogeneity in lung cancer. One entry per CDR3 protein results from TCRdb running MiXCR on the 5' RACE reads. Of some 16,000 distinct CDR3 sequences listed, 6% to 7.5% are singletons. Study-level findings and limits: Mutation counts in tumors were tracked by counts of expanded intratumoral alpha and beta TCRs.

These receptors have no known antigen. The time point is: sample taken at primary tumor resection. Specimen: lung tumor tissue, collected at surgery. Source of these receptors: a female donor with early-stage non-small cell lung cancer.

This clonotype was detected many times. The library was built for alpha chains, so this beta chain is an off-target read and its size means little. This chain's CDR3 is CASSQSGGPGYTF. In nucleotides, the CDR3 is TGTGCCAGCAGCCAATCGGGGGGGCCTGGCTACACCTTC. V and J are TRBV16 and TRBJ1-2, with a possible D match to TRBD1 (6 bases). The CDR3 runs to 13 residues. Germline CDR1 KGHSY, CDR2 FQNENV. Trimming pared 0 bases from V and 7 bases from J, leaving 9 bases between.

This clonotype was counted ten times or more. Because this beta chain is a stray read in a library intended to capture alpha chains, its abundance should not be given much weight. The chain carries TRBV2 and TRBJ2-5; D is perhaps TRBD1 (5 bases). This CDR3 has 13 residues. Germline loops: CDR1 SNHLY, CDR2 FYNNEI. The V end was cut by 1 base, the J end by 12 bases, with 15 bases between. The CDR3 loop reads CASSEDLAGIKYF. The CDR3 nucleotides are TGTGCCAGCAGTGAAGATCTCGCAGGGATAAAGTACTTC.

This clonotype was seen ten or more times. The library was built for alpha chains, so this beta chain is an off-target read and its size means little. The CDR3 nucleotides are TGTGCCAGCAGTTCCCCCACCACCGGGGAGCTGTTTTTT. Translation gives CASSSPTTGELFF. The rearrangement joins TRBV28 to TRBJ2-2; D remains ambiguous. The V end lost 4 bases, the J end lost 4 bases, and 7 bases lay between the germline ends. CDR3 size: 13 residues. CDR1 and CDR2 from the germline V gene are MDHEN and SYDVKM.

This clonotype was recorded at least ten times. Since the library was made to target alpha chains, this beta chain is a stray read and its abundance is not meaningful. V usage is TRBV25-1 and J usage is TRBJ1-4, with 8 nucleotides matching TRBD1. This CDR3 has 14 amino acids. The V gene's germline CDR1 is MGHDK and CDR2 SYGVNS. The ends lost 4 bases at V and 6 bases at J; junction bases unmatched: 4. The CDR3 loop is CASSAQGAHEKLFF. The CDR3 nucleotides are TGTGCCAGCAGTGCTCAGGGGGCTCATGAAAAACTGTTTTTT.

Comments on this clonotype: With the library built for alpha chains, this beta chain is off target and its frequency is not meaningful. This chain uses TRBV12-3 or TRBV12-4 with TRBJ2-3; a possible D gene is TRBD1 (5 bases). There are 15 residues in the CDR3. V was pared by 6 bases and J by 8 bases, with 21 bases between. As DNA, the CDR3 is TGTGCCAGCAGCTCAACGGTGGGGCCTAAACGTACGCAGTATTTT. Protein: CASSSTVGPKRTQYF.

This clonotype was observed many times. Within a library made for alpha chains, this beta chain is off target, and its count is uninformative. The gene calls are TRBV12-3 or TRBV12-4 and TRBJ1-4; D gene ambiguous. Trimming left V 7 bases short and J 7 bases short, with 10 bases between. This CDR3 comprises 12 residues. As DNA, the CDR3 is TGTGCCAGCAAAGGGTACGGTGAAAAACTGTTTTTT. This gives the protein CASKGYGEKLFF.

About this clonotype: This beta chain is an unintended read in a library built for alpha chains; its size means little. The genes are TRBV6-6 and TRBJ1-6; TRBD1 is a possible D gene (5 bases). CDR1 MNHNY and CDR2 SVGAGI come from the germline V gene (reference sequence). This CDR3 contains 13 residues. Trimming removed 11 bases at V and 7 bases at J, with 15 bases between. The CDR3 DNA reads TGTGCCGGACGGGGACTCGACAATTCACCCCTCCACTTT. The encoded protein is CAGRGLDNSPLHF.

This clonotype was counted ten times or more. The size of this beta chain means little, since it is a stray read in a library made for alpha chains. The rearrangement joins TRBV20-1 to TRBJ2-3; D is perhaps TRBD2 (7 bases). The CDR3 has 14 amino acids. From germline, CDR1 is DFQATT and CDR2 SNEGSKA (reference sequence). V shed 6 bases and J shed 2 bases, with 15 bases lying between them. The CDR3 loop is CSADGGLNTDTQYF. The CDR3 DNA reads TGCAGTGCCGACGGGGGGCTGAACACAGATACGCAGTATTTT.

This clonotype appeared many times. This beta chain appears as a stray read in a library generated for alpha chains; its size is not informative. The chain has TRBV25-1 and TRBJ2-4; 8 nucleotides agree with TRBD1. Germline V CDR1 and CDR2: MGHDK, SYGVNS. The length of the CDR3 is 14 residues. V trimming: 8 bases; J trimming: 4 bases; junction bases outside the gene matches: 7. CDR3 in DNA: TGTGCCAGCTCCTCACGGGACAGGAAAAACATTCAGTACTTC. It codes for CASSSRDRKNIQYF. Full variable domain (outside the CDR3, taken from reference TRBV25-1 and TRBJ2-4): EADIYQTPRYLVIGTGKKITLECSQTMGHDKMYWYQQDPGMELHLIHYSYGVNSTEKGDLSSESTVSRIRTEHFPLTLESARPSHTSQYLCASSSRDRKNIQYFGAGTRLSVL.

This clonotype was seen repeatedly, ten times or more. This beta chain appears as a stray read in a library generated for alpha chains; its size is not informative. The chain couples TRBV5-4 to TRBJ1-4, with D perhaps TRBD1 (5 bases). V lost 4 bases and J 8 bases, leaving 18 bases between the germline ends. The CDR3 spans 15 residues. Germline loops: CDR1 SGHNT, CDR2 YYREEE (reference sequence). The CDR3: CASSRDGNLGEKLFF. CDR3 nucleotides: TGTGCCAGCAGCCGGGACGGGAACCTAGGGGAAAAACTGTTTTTT.

This clonotype was seen repeatedly, ten times or more. This beta chain slipped into a library made for alpha chains as a stray read, so its size is not meaningful. The V and J genes are TRBV3-1 and TRBJ2-2; perhaps TRBD1 as D (5 bases). CDR3 length: 14 residues. CDR1 LGHDT and CDR2 YNNKEL come from the germline V gene (reference sequence). The V gene lost 2 bases and the J gene lost 11 bases, with 15 bases spanning the gap. This CDR3 is CASSQSPGAGELFF. CDR3 nucleotides: TGTGCCAGCAGCCAAAGTCCTGGGGCAGGCGAGCTGTTTTTT.

This clonotype is classed as medium-sized. This beta chain slipped into a library made for alpha chains as a stray read, so its size is not meaningful. The chain couples TRBV6-2 or TRBV6-3 to TRBJ1-1; D call uncertain. Trimming pared 1 base from V and 8 bases from J, leaving 5 bases between. CDR1 and CDR2 from the germline V gene are MNHEY and SVGEGT. The CDR3 covers 11 residues. The CDR3 reads CASSYWGEAFF. The CDR3 DNA reads as TGTGCCAGCAGTTACTGGGGAGAAGCTTTCTTT.

Relative to its sample, this clonotype is medium-sized. In a library made to pick up alpha chains, this beta chain is a stray read with a size that means little. This chain uses TRBV6-5 with TRBJ1-3; D unresolved. V shed 5 bases and J shed 4 bases, with 6 bases lying between them. The length of the CDR3 is 12 residues. Germline V gives CDR1 MNHEY, CDR2 SVGAGI. CDR3: CASSPQGNTIYF. In DNA form, the CDR3 reads TGTGCCAGCAGTCCCCAGGGAAACACCATATATTTT.

This clonotype was seen many times. This beta chain is a stray read from a library made for alpha chains; its abundance is not meaningful. The chain recombines TRBV2 with TRBJ1-5; D is undetermined. The germline CDR1 and CDR2 sequences are SNHLY and FYNNEI. The CDR3 is made up of 14 amino acids. V lost 7 bases and J 5 bases, leaving 15 bases between the germline ends. The CDR3 here is CASNKGLYDQPQHF. The CDR3 region has the DNA TGTGCCAGCAATAAGGGCCTCTACGATCAGCCCCAGCATTTT.

This clonotype appeared a few times. This beta chain slipped into a library made for alpha chains as a stray read, so its size is not meaningful. V gene TRBV9 combines with J gene TRBJ1-3; D uncertain. Germline V lookup: CDR1 SGDLS, CDR2 YYNGEE. V was cut by 3 bases and J by 2 bases, with 6 bases left in between. This CDR3 spans 13 amino acids. The CDR3 spells CASSAYPGNTIYF. For the CDR3, the DNA is TGTGCCAGCAGCGCGTACCCTGGAAACACCATATATTTT.

Comment on this clonotype: A library prepared for alpha chains yielded this beta chain as an off-target read; its size is of little meaning. The rearrangement joins TRBV9 to TRBJ2-2; maybe TRBD1 (6 bases). This CDR3 has 18 residues. The germline V gene has CDR1 SGDLS and CDR2 YYNGEE. Trimming shortened V by 6 bases and J by 2 bases, and 23 bases separated the two germline ends. The CDR3 loop is CASNATQGPWKNTGELFF. The CDR3 DNA is TGTGCCAGCAACGCCACACAGGGACCCTGGAAAAACACCGGGGAGCTGTTTTTT. The whole variable domain, filled in from reference TRBV9 and TRBJ2-2, reads DSGVTQTPKHLITATGQRVTLRCSPRSGDLSVYWYQQSLDQGLQFLIQYYNGEERAKGNILERFSAQQFPDLHSELNLSSLELGDSALYFCASNATQGPWKNTGELFFGEGSRLTVL.

This clonotype came up many times. Since the library was made to target alpha chains, this beta chain is a stray read and its abundance is not meaningful. The chain has TRBV5-5 and TRBJ1-3, with no clear D. The CDR3 sequence is 11 residues long. Germline CDR1 reads SGHKS; CDR2 reads YYEKEE (reference sequence). V lost 6 bases, J lost 8 bases, and 9 bases lay in between. For the CDR3, the DNA is TGTGCCAGCAAAATCGCGGACACCATATATTTT. It is translated as CASKIADTIYF.

A word on this clonotype: This beta chain is an unintended read in a library built for alpha chains; its size means little. The chain carries TRBV20-1 and TRBJ1-6, with D maybe TRBD1 (5 bases). This CDR3 is 15 amino acids long. CDR1 is DFQATT and CDR2 is SNEGSKA in the germline V gene (reference sequence). V lost 0 bases, J lost 7 bases, and 13 bases lay in between. The CDR3 loop reads CSARDLVGGNSPLHF. Here the CDR3 DNA reads TGCAGTGCTAGAGATCTGGTCGGGGGGAATTCACCCCTCCACTTT.

Relative to its sample, this clonotype is medium-sized. This beta chain appears as a stray read in a library generated for alpha chains; its size is not informative. This rearrangement joins TRBV7-2 to TRBJ2-2; 9 bases line up with TRBD1. Per the germline V gene, CDR1 is SGHTA and CDR2 is FQGNSA. The V gene end was trimmed by 5 bases and the J gene end by 7 bases; junction bases not matched to a gene: 5. The CDR3 extends over 14 amino acids. The chain's CDR3 is CASSPGQGYGELFF. CDR3 nucleotides: TGTGCCAGCAGCCCGGGACAGGGTTACGGGGAGCTGTTTTTT.

This clonotype was counted a few times. The library was designed around alpha chains, so this beta chain is a stray read whose abundance carries little weight. The chain carries TRBV30 and TRBJ2-5, with D unresolved. Trimming took 4 bases from V and 3 from J, leaving 15 bases between them. CDR1 is GTSNPN, CDR2 SVGIG, per germline (reference sequence). There are 14 residues in the CDR3. DNA for the CDR3: TGTGCCTGGACCGCACAGAGCTTAGAAGAGACCCAGTACTTC. It encodes CAWTAQSLEETQYF.

This clonotype was seen many times. In a library made to pick up alpha chains, this beta chain is a stray read with a size that means little. The rearrangement joins TRBV28 to TRBJ2-1, with 12 bases matching TRBD2. Per the germline V gene, CDR1 is MDHEN and CDR2 is SYDVKM. The CDR3 runs to 17 residues. V dropped 5 bases and J dropped 10; count of bases not matched to a gene: 15. CDR3 residues: CASSLGLAGSLFREQFF. CDR3 DNA: TGTGCCAGCAGTCTTGGACTAGCGGGGTCCTTATTCCGGGAGCAGTTCTTC.

There are many counts of this clonotype. The library was prepared for alpha chains; this beta chain is a stray read, so its frequency means little. The chain carries TRBV11-2 and TRBJ2-7; 9 nucleotides match TRBD1. The CDR3 spans 16 residues. The trim removed 1 base at V and 6 bases at J, leaving 10 bases unmatched. Per germline, CDR1 SGHAT and CDR2 FQNNGV. The CDR3 loop is CASSLGYRGLTVEQYF. The CDR3 DNA is TGTGCCAGCAGCTTAGGCTACAGGGGGCTCACAGTCGAGCAGTACTTC.

About this clonotype: Because the library targeted alpha chains, this beta chain is an off-target read whose size means little. This chain joins TRBV5-1 and TRBJ2-7, with 9 nucleotides matching TRBD1. CDR3 size: 18 residues. Germline lookup yields CDR1 SGHRS and CDR2 YFSETQ. V was clipped by 3 bases and J by 1 base; unmatched bases: 14. CDR3 region: CASSSPQNRDRESYEQYF. In DNA form, the CDR3 reads TGCGCCAGCAGCTCGCCGCAGAACCGGGACAGGGAATCCTACGAGCAGTACTTC.

This clonotype was recorded at least ten times. This beta chain represents an off-target read in a library built for alpha chains; its size is of limited meaning. This rearrangement joins TRBV12-3 or TRBV12-4 to TRBJ2-5; 7 bases align to TRBD1. This CDR3 region has 15 residues. J was trimmed by 7 bases and V by 5 bases; bases with no gene match: 13. CDR3 DNA sequence: TGTGCCAGCAGTCCTGCTATGGGACAGTTAAGGACCCAGTACTTC. It is translated as CASSPAMGQLRTQYF.

This clonotype showed up many times. This beta chain is an off-target read within a library intended for alpha chains, so its frequency means little. J is TRBJ2-5 and V is TRBV19; D remains unclear. The CDR3 contains 12 residues. The germline V and J ends were trimmed by 5 bases and 1 base, with 5 bases remaining between them. CDR1 is LNHDA and CDR2 is SQIVND in the germline V gene (reference sequence). The CDR3 reads CASSAIQETQYF. CDR3 sequence (DNA): TGTGCCAGTAGTGCCATCCAAGAGACCCAGTACTTC.

The table lists this clonotype with many counts. This beta chain came through as a stray read in a library set up for alpha chains, and its size says little. The chain uses TRBV19 and TRBJ1-5; D perhaps matches TRBD1 (5 bases). Germline lookup yields CDR1 LNHDA and CDR2 SQIVND (reference sequence). The germline V and J ends were trimmed by 4 bases and 0 bases, with 13 bases remaining between them. The CDR3 totals 16 residues. This CDR3 is CASSTFRGVSNQPQHF. The CDR3 DNA follows: TGTGCCAGTAGTACCTTCCGGGGGGTTAGCAATCAGCCCCAGCATTTT.

This clonotype was observed at least ten times. This beta chain was picked up by a library intended for alpha chains and is off target, so its count carries little meaning. The gene calls are TRBV12-3 or TRBV12-4 and TRBJ2-4; 10 positions agree with TRBD1. V lost 6 bases, J lost 15 bases, and 11 bases stayed unmatched. There are 13 residues in the CDR3. The DNA of the CDR3 is TGTGCCAGCAGCCACACCCTCCGGGACAGGGGGTACTTC. Residues: CASSHTLRDRGYF.

This clonotype was observed many times. This beta chain is a stray sequence in a library constructed for alpha chains; its clone size is not meaningful. The chain employs TRBV2 and TRBJ2-2; unclear D gene. Germline assignment: CDR1 SNHLY and CDR2 FYNNEI. There are 14 residues in the CDR3. V shed 5 bases and J shed 1 base, with 8 bases lying between them. Written as DNA, the CDR3 is TGTGCCAGCAGTCTGGGCGGGAACACCGGGGAGCTGTTTTTT. Protein: CASSLGGNTGELFF.

This clonotype was counted at least ten times. As an off-target read in a library built for alpha chains, this beta chain has a frequency of little significance. This chain uses TRBV9 with TRBJ1-5, with a possible D match to TRBD1 (5 bases). The CDR3 runs 14 residues. Germline assignment: CDR1 SGDLS and CDR2 YYNGEE. The V gene lost 7 bases and the J gene lost 1 base, with 12 bases spanning the gap. The DNA of the CDR3 is TGTGCCAGCTCGGACACTCCAAGCAATCAGCCCCAGCATTTT. This gives the protein CASSDTPSNQPQHF.